The present entry profiles one TCR beta chain with its context. These data belong to a study of PD-1 blockade in mismatch repair-deficient tumors. CDR1 MNHNY and CDR2 SVGAGI come from the germline V gene (reference sequence). The CDR3 totals 15 residues. Trimming cost V 7 bases and J 10 bases; bases outside gene matches: 19. The TCR-sequenced patients were a few responders to pembrolizumab. Sequencing used immunoSEQ multiplex PCR; TCRdb keeps in-frame clones, though not all of them. The sample lists around 130,000 clones; around nine tenths were seen once. The sequenced sample was peripheral blood, obtained approximately 73 weeks after starting pembrolizumab. This receptor was identified in an adult with mismatch repair-deficient cancer. The rearrangement links TRBV6-6 to TRBJ2-7; 7 bases match TRBD1. The DNA of the CDR3 is TGTGCCAGCACCAACCTTGACAGGGATTGGGGTTCTCAGTACTTC. It is translated as CASTNLDRDWGSQYF.